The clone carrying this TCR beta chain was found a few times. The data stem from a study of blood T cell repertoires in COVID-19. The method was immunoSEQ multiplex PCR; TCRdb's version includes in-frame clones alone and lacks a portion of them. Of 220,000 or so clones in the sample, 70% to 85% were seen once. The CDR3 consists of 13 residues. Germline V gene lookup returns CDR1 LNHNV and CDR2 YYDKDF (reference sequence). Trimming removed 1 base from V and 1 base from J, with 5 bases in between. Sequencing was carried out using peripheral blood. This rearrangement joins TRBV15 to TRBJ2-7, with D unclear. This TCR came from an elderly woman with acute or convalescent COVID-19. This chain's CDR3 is CATSRVESYEQYF. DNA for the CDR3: TGTGCCACCAGCAGAGTAGAGTCCTACGAGCAGTACTTC.